Sequencing of this T cell receptor (beta chain) was carried out in a study of immune evolution from preneoplasia to lung adenocarcinoma. Germline V CDR1 and CDR2: LNHNV, YYDKDF (reference sequence). V dropped 3 bases and J dropped 6 bases, with 24 bases sitting between them. This CDR3 has 18 residues. TCRdb keeps only in-frame clones here, not all; method: immunoSEQ multiplex PCR. The sample holds 4,500 or so clones, roughly 73% seen once. This clone has only one observation. Sample: FFPE lung adenocarcinoma in situ tissue. The chain links TRBV15 to TRBJ1-5; the D gene is possibly TRBD1 (5 bases). This receptor was identified in a person aged 60 to 85 with lung adenocarcinoma. CDR3 loop: CATSSGGGWSGDVQPQHF. CDR3 sequence (DNA): TGTGCCACCAGCAGTGGGGGAGGTTGGAGCGGTGATGTTCAGCCCCAGCATTTT.